This TCR beta chain was sequenced during a study of blood T cell repertoires in COVID-19. TCRdb keeps only in-frame clones here, not all; method: immunoSEQ multiplex PCR. The sample carries about 200,000 clones, around nine tenths recorded once. V was trimmed by 2 bases and J by 5 bases, leaving 12 bases between them. The CDR3 consists of 14 residues. CDR1 SGHTA and CDR2 FQGNSA come from the germline V gene. Material: peripheral blood. This TCR was recovered from a man aged 55-75 years who had recovered from COVID-19. The V gene is TRBV7-2, the J gene TRBJ2-5; D is perhaps TRBD1 (7 bases). The CDR3 nucleotides are TGTGCCAGCAGCTTACAGGGGGGATGGGAGACCCAGTACTTC. Encoded protein: CASSLQGGWETQYF.